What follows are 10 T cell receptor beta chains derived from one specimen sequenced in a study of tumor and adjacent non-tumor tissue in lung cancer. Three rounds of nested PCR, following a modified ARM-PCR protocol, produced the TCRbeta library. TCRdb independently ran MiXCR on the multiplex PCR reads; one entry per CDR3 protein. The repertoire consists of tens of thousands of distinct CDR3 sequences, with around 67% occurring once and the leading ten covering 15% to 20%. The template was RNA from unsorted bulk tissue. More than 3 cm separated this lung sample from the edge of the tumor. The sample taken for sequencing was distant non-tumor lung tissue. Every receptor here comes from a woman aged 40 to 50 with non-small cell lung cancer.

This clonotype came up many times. CDR3 in amino acids: CSARPQEEAFF. DNA for the CDR3: TGCAGTGCTCGCCCCCAGGAGGAAGCTTTCTTT. The V call is TRBV20-1, the J call TRBJ1-1; D is unresolved. CDR3 length equals 11 residues. The germline V gene has CDR1 DFQATT and CDR2 SNEGSKA (reference sequence). V was cut by 5 bases and J by 8 bases, with 12 bases left in between.

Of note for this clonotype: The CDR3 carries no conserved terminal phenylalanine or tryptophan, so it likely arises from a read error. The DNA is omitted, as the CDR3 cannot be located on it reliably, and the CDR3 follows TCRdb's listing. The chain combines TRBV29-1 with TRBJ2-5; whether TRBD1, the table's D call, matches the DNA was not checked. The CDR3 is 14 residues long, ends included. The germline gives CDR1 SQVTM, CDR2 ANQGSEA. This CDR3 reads CSVEGSGTRETQYC.

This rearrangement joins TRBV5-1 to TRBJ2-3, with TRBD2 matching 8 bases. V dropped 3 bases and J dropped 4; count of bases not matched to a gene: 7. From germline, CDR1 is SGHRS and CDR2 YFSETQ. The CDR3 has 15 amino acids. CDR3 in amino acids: CASSYSGTSADTQYF. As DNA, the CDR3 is TGCGCCAGCAGCTATAGCGGGACTTCTGCAGATACGCAGTATTTT.

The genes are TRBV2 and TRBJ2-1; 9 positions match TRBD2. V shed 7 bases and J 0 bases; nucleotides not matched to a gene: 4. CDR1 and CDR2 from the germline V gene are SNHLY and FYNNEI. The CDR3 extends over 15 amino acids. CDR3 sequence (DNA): TGTGCCAGCATTCTTAGCGGGAGCTCCTACAATGAGCAGTTCTTC. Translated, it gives CASILSGSSYNEQFF.

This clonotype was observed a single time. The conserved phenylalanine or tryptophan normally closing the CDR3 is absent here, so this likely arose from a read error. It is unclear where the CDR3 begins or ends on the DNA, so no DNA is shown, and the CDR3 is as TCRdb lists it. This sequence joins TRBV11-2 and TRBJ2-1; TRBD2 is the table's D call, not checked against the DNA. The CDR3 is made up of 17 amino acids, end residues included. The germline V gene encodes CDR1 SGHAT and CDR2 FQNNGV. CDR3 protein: CASSLGTSGGAYNEQLL.

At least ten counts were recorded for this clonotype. The DNA for the CDR3 is TGTGCCAGCAGTGACGACGCAGGGAGGGCTTTCTTT. Translated, it gives CASSDDAGRAFF. The gene calls are TRBV6-4 and TRBJ1-1; D might be TRBD1 (5 bases). Looked up from germline, CDR1 is MRHNA and CDR2 is SNTAGT. CDR3 length: 12 residues. With 2 bases removed from V and 11 bases from J, the gap between germline ends came to 12 bases.

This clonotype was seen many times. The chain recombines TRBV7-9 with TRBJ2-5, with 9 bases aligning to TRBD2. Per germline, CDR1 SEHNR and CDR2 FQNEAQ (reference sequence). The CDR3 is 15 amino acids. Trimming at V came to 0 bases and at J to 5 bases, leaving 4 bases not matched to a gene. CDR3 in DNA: TGTGCCAGCAGCTTAGCGGCGGGGGGGCAGGAGACCCAGTACTTC. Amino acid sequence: CASSLAAGGQETQYF.

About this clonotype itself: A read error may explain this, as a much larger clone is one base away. CDR3 nucleotides: TGTGCCAGCATCTTAGCTAAATTGACCGAGCAGTACTTC. Amino acid sequence: CASILAKLTEQYF. This chain links TRBV7-8 with TRBJ2-7; the D is unclear. CDR1 is SGHVS and CDR2 is FQNEAQ in the germline V gene. This CDR3 is built from 13 residues.

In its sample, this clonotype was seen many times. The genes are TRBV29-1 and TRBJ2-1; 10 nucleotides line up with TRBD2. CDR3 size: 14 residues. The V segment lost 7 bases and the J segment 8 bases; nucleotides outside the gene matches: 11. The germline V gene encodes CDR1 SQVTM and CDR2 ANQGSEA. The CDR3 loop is CSAKREGRADEQFF. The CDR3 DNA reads TGCAGCGCCAAGCGGGAGGGCCGGGCTGATGAGCAGTTCTTC.

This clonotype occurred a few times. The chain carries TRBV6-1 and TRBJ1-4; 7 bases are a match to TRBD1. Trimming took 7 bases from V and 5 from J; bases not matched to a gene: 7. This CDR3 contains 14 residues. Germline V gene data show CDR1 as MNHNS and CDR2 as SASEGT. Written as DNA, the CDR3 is TGTGCCAGCAATCTACGGACAGGCAATGAAAAACTGTTTTTT. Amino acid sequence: CASNLRTGNEKLFF.